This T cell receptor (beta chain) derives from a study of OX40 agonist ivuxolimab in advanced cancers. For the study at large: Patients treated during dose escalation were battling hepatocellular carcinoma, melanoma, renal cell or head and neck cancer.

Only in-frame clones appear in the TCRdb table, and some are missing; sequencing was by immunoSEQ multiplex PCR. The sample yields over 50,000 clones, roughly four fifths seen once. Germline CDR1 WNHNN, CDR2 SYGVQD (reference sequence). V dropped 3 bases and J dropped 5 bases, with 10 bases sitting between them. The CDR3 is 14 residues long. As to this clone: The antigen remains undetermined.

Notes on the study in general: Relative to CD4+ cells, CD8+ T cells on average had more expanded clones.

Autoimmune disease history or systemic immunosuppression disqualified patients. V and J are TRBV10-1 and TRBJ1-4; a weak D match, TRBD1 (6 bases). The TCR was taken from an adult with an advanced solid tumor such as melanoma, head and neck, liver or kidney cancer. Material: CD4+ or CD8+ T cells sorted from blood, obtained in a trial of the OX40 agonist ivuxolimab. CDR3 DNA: TGCGCCAGCAGTGAATACAGGGTGAATGAAAAACTGTTTTTT. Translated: CASSEYRVNEKLFF.